This TCR beta chain was documented in a study of OX40 agonist ivuxolimab in advanced cancers. Whole-study findings and limits: CD4+ and CD8+ T cells in blood underwent clonal expansion by week 6 at 0.1 to 3.0 mg/kg.

TCRdb's table, derived via immunoSEQ multiplex PCR, lists solely in-frame clones and lacks some. This sample carries roughly 56,000 clones, 85% to 90% of them seen once, and the ten largest clones take roughly 0.69%. Turning to this clone: Its antigen is not known.

The CDR3 is 15 amino acids. Unmatched junction bases numbered 12, after V lost 6 bases and J lost 10 bases. Germline V gene lookup returns CDR1 LNHDA and CDR2 SQIVND (reference sequence). The source material was CD4+ or CD8+ T cells sorted from blood, sampled in a trial of the OX40 agonist ivuxolimab. This receptor was taken from an adult with an advanced solid tumor such as melanoma, head and neck, liver or kidney cancer. V and J are TRBV19 and TRBJ1-6; the match to TRBD1 covers 7 bases. CDR3 in amino acids: CASRIMEQGGSPLHF. The DNA for the CDR3 is TGTGCCAGTAGAATCATGGAGCAGGGGGGCTCACCCCTCCACTTT.